Sequencing of this T cell receptor beta chain was carried out in a study of blood T cells in healthy people across ages. Trimming shortened V by 7 bases and J by 8 bases, and 19 bases separated the two germline ends. Germline V gives CDR1 SGHTA, CDR2 FQGNSA. This CDR3 region has 14 residues. This clonotype was seen only a few times. Antigen specificity is unknown. Study observations and caveats: It was the long-lived donors that had more naive CD4+ cells and higher diversity than aged donors.

The use of a sample-barcoded 5' primer and a J-beta primer mix characterized a second PCR of roughly 6 to 12 cycles. Each cDNA molecule received a tag from a template-switch adaptor that had 12 random nucleotides. A single record per CDR3 protein comes from TCRdb applying MiXCR to the 5' RACE reads. The sample carries over a million distinct CDR3 sequences, about 45% recorded once. The sample comprised blood. The TCR comes from a woman in her late teens or twenties in good health. V usage is TRBV7-2 and J usage is TRBJ2-3; D might be TRBD2 (6 bases). The CDR3 sequence is CASTETPTRSTQYF. CDR3 coding DNA: TGTGCCAGCACCGAAACACCGACTAGAAGTACGCAGTATTTT.